These 17 T cell receptor beta chains were sequenced from one sample in a study of OX40 agonist ivuxolimab in advanced cancers. Sequencing used immunoSEQ multiplex PCR; TCRdb keeps in-frame clones, though not all of them. The sample contains more than 45,000 clones, approximately 91% of which appear only once. The sequences come from CD4+ or CD8+ T cells sorted from blood, collected in a trial of the OX40 agonist ivuxolimab. Source of these receptors: an adult with an advanced solid tumor such as melanoma, head and neck, liver or kidney cancer.

V gene TRBV4-2 combines with J gene TRBJ2-3; D is undetermined. Germline V gene data show CDR1 as LGHNA and CDR2 as YNFKEQ. Between the trimmed V and J ends, which lost 0 bases and 0 bases, there was a span of 7 bases. The CDR3 has 15 amino acids. CDR3 sequence: CASSQDDASTDTQYF. The CDR3 DNA sequence: TGTGCCAGCAGCCAAGATGACGCGAGCACAGATACGCAGTATTTT.

The V gene is TRBV5-1, the J gene TRBJ2-5, with TRBD2 matching 13 bases. J gave up 4 bases and V 0 bases, and 3 bases lay outside the gene matches. This CDR3 is built from 16 residues. CDR1 SGHRS and CDR2 YFSETQ come from the germline V gene. As DNA, the CDR3 is TGCGCCAGCAGCTTGGGACTAGCGGGAGGAAGAGAGACCCAGTACTTC. The encoded protein is CASSLGLAGGRETQYF.

The chain uses TRBV9 and TRBJ2-5, with a tentative D call TRBD2 (6 bases). Per the germline V gene, CDR1 is SGDLS and CDR2 is YYNGEE. The CDR3 totals 14 residues. Trimming removed 3 bases at V and 2 bases at J, with 11 bases between. The DNA of the CDR3 is TGTGCCAGCAGCGCCCTCGGGACTCAAGAGACCCAGTACTTC. This translates into CASSALGTQETQYF.

The gene calls are TRBV28 and TRBJ2-1, with 7 positions matching TRBD1. Germline assignment: CDR1 MDHEN and CDR2 SYDVKM. Germline trimming cut 3 bases from V and 0 bases from J; bases unmatched to any gene: 14. CDR3 length: 19 amino acids. The CDR3 bases are TGTGCCAGCAGTTTCCCGGGACAGCAGATAGACGGCTCCTACAATGAGCAGTTCTTC. Encoded protein: CASSFPGQQIDGSYNEQFF.

This chain connects TRBV4-1 to TRBJ2-2; possibly TRBD1 or TRBD2 for D (6 bases each). Germline V CDR1 and CDR2: MGHRA, YSYEKL. V lost 0 bases, J lost 7 bases, and 15 bases lay in between. The CDR3 runs to 16 residues. DNA of the CDR3: TGCGCCAGCAGCCAAGATATGGGGGGCAGGAACGGGGAGCTGTTTTTT. This sequence encodes CASSQDMGGRNGELFF.

This clone was seen just once. The V gene is TRBV2, the J gene TRBJ2-7, with D perhaps matching TRBD1 or TRBD2 (5 bases each). The germline V and J ends were trimmed by 5 bases and 3 bases, with 20 bases remaining between them. Looked up from germline, CDR1 is SNHLY and CDR2 is FYNNEI. The CDR3 runs to 16 residues. The CDR3 nucleotides are TGTGCCAGCAGTCTCGAGGGACCGAACATCCTCTACGAGCAGTACTTC. This translates into CASSLEGPNILYEQYF.

To note about this clone: The junction departs from germline at one end; a sequencing error may be responsible. The rearrangement links TRBV7-9 to TRBJ2-1; TRBD2 matches at 14 bases. The CDR3 covers 16 residues. The germline gives CDR1 SEHNR, CDR2 FQNEAQ (reference sequence). DNA for the CDR3: TGTGCCAGCAGCCTCGGGACTAGCGGGAGAGGCCCCGCACAACTCTTC. Amino acids: CASSLGTSGRGPAQLF.

The rearrangement links TRBV28 to TRBJ1-1, with D unclear. The germline CDR1 and CDR2 sequences are MDHEN and SYDVKM. The CDR3 has 14 residues. Trimming cost V 6 bases and J 0 bases, with 11 bases left between them. The CDR3 spells CASRTGSLNTEAFF. The CDR3 DNA follows: TGTGCCAGCAGAACGGGCAGCTTGAACACTGAAGCTTTCTTT.

CDR3 nucleotide sequence: TGCGCCAGCAGCCTCCAGCGGTTCTCCTACAATGAGCAGTTCTTC. Amino acid sequence: CASSLQRFSYNEQFF. V is TRBV4-3 and J is TRBJ2-1; perhaps TRBD2 as D (5 bases). The V and J ends lost 4 bases and 0 bases respectively, with 10 bases between them. The CDR3 runs 15 residues. Looked up from germline, CDR1 is LGHNA and CDR2 is YSLEER.

The chain combines TRBV7-8 with TRBJ2-7; D may be TRBD2 (6 bases). Germline V lookup: CDR1 SGHVS, CDR2 FQNEAQ. This CDR3 region has 15 residues. The V gene lost 5 bases and the J gene lost 2 bases, with 16 bases spanning the gap. CDR3 in amino acids: CASSVMGGGAYEQYF. The CDR3 DNA follows: TGTGCCAGCAGCGTCATGGGGGGTGGGGCCTACGAGCAGTACTTC.

The chain carries TRBV28 and TRBJ2-7, with TRBD1 matching over 8 bases. J was trimmed by 4 bases and V by 4 bases; bases with no gene match: 9. CDR1 MDHEN and CDR2 SYDVKM come from the germline V gene. The length of the CDR3 is 15 residues. The CDR3 bases are TGTGCCAGCAGTTACAGGGGGAGTACCATGTACGAGCAGTACTTC. Protein sequence: CASSYRGSTMYEQYF.

The chain combines TRBV4-3 with TRBJ2-7; D is possibly TRBD1 or TRBD2 (5 bases each). The CDR3 consists of 15 residues. V lost 0 bases to trimming and J lost 2 bases, with 11 bases between them. Germline CDR1 and CDR2: LGHNA and YSLEER. The CDR3 nucleotides read TGCGCCAGCAGCCAAGAGCGTAGGGGACCCTACGAGCAGTACTTC. It yields the protein CASSQERRGPYEQYF.

The rearrangement links TRBV9 to TRBJ2-7; 7 bases are shared with TRBD2. The junction had 3 bases not matched to a gene; V was cut back by 0 bases and J by 6 bases. CDR3 length: 13 residues. Germline lookup yields CDR1 SGDLS and CDR2 YYNGEE. CDR3 loop: CASSVAPGGEQYF. CDR3 in DNA: TGTGCCAGCAGCGTAGCACCGGGGGGCGAGCAGTACTTC.

About this clone itself: This sample includes further DNA sequences coding for the same CDR3. This rearrangement joins TRBV2 to TRBJ1-2; 7 bases match TRBD1. After removal of 1 base from V and 3 bases from J, the junction contained 2 bases not matched to a gene. The CDR3 consists of 14 residues. Germline lookup yields CDR1 SNHLY and CDR2 FYNNEI. CDR3 in DNA: TGTGCCAGCAGTGAAGTACAGGGGCACTATGGCTACACCTTC. Its protein product is CASSEVQGHYGYTF.

Comments on this clone: Other DNA sequences in the same sample also yield this CDR3. This chain connects TRBV7-3 to TRBJ2-7; 12 bases map to TRBD2. V lost 5 bases, J lost 6 bases, and 5 bases stayed unmatched. The CDR3 is made up of 14 amino acids. CDR1 and CDR2 from the germline V gene are SGHTA and FQGTGA. The DNA of the CDR3 is TGTGCCAGCAGCCTAGCGGGAGGGGGGTTCGAGCAGTACTTC. This codes for CASSLAGGGFEQYF.

The CDR3 nucleotides are TGCGCCAGCAGCCCCGCTAGCGGGAGCTTGGAGACCCAGTACTTC. Translated, it gives CASSPASGSLETQYF. The gene calls are TRBV5-1 and TRBJ2-5, with TRBD2 matching over 10 bases. Germline-derived CDR1 and CDR2 are SGHRS and YFSETQ. J gave up 5 bases and V 4 bases, and 8 bases lay outside the gene matches. CDR3 size: 15 residues.

The gene calls are TRBV2 and TRBJ2-6; D gene ambiguous. Germline V gene data show CDR1 as SNHLY and CDR2 as FYNNEI. CDR3 size: 14 residues. Trimming took 3 bases from V and 2 from J, leaving 5 bases between them. The CDR3 bases are TGTGCCAGCAGTGAGTATGCTGGGGCCAACGTCCTGACTTTC. The encoded protein is CASSEYAGANVLTF.